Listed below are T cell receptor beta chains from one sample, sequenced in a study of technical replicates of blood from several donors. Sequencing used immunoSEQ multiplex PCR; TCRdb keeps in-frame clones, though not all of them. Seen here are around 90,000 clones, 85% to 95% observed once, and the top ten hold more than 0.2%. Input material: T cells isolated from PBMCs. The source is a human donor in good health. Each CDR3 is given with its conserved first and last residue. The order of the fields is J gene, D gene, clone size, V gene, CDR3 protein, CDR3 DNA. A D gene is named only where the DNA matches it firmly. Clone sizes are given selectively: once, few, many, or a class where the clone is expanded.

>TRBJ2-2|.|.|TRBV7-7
CASSPDKGDTGELFF
TGTGCTAGCAGCCCAGATAAGGGGGACACCGGGGAGCTGTTTTTT
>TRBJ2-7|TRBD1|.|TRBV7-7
CASSPRQGPYEQYF
TGTGCCAGCAGCCCCAGACAGGGTCCCTACGAGCAGTACTTC
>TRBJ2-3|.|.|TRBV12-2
CASRLASFSACTDTQYF
TGTGCAAGTCGCTTAGCTAGTTTTAGCGCCTGCACAGATACGCAGTATTTT
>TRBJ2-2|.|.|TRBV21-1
CASSAAGSLNTGELFF
TGTGCCAGCAGCGCCGCAGGGTCCTTAAACACCGGGGAGCTGTTTTTT
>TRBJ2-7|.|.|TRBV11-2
CASSQGRVLKGDYEQYF
TGTGCCAGCAGCCAGGGGCGGGTCTTAAAGGGGGACTACGAGCAGTACTTC
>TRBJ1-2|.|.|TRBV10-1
CASSGTSSPYGYTF
TGCGCCAGCAGTGGGACATCAAGCCCCTATGGCTACACCTTC
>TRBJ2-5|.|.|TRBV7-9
CASSYKETQYF
TGTGCCAGCAGCTATAAAGAGACCCAGTACTTC
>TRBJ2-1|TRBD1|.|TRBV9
CASSGGGQGIDNEQFF
TGTGCCAGCAGCGGCGGGGGACAGGGAATAGACAATGAGCAGTTCTTC
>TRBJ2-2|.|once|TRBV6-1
CASTPQGGTTGELFF
TGTGCCAGCACCCCCCAAGGAGGTACGACCGGGGAGCTGTTTTTT
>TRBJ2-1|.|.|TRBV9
CASSVGSTTYNEQFF
TGTGCCAGCAGCGTAGGTTCGACTACCTACAATGAGCAGTTCTTC
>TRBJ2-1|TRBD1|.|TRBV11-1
CASGTGFVNEQFF
TGTGCCAGCGGGACAGGGTTTGTCAATGAGCAGTTCTTC
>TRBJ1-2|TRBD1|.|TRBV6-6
CASSYSGQGYGYTF
TGTGCCAGCAGTTACTCCGGACAGGGCTATGGCTACACCTTC
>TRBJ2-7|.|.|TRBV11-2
CASSVHYEQYF
TGTGCCAGCAGCGTACACTACGAGCAGTACTTC
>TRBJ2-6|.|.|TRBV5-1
CASSLVGQGSSGANVLTF
TGCGCCAGCAGCTTGGTCGGCCAGGGGAGCTCTGGGGCCAACGTCCTGACTTTC
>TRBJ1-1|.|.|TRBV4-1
CASSQGFSGNTEAFF
TGCGCCAGCAGCCAAGGATTTTCGGGGAACACTGAAGCTTTCTTT
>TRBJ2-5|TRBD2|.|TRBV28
CASRELGTSGGRETQYF
TGTGCCAGTAGGGAGCTTGGGACTAGCGGGGGGAGAGAGACCCAGTACTTC
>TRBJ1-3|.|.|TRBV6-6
CASSYSTDGNTIYF
TGTGCCAGCAGTTACTCGACAGATGGAAACACCATATATTTT
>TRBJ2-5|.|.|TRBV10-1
CASSEKGQGLTQETQYF
TGCGCCAGCAGTGAGAAAGGGCAGGGATTGACCCAAGAGACCCAGTACTTC
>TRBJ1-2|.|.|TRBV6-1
CASSESIYRNYGYTF
TGTGCCAGCAGTGAATCAATCTACAGAAACTATGGCTACACCTTC
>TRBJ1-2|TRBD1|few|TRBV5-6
CASSPIPGQGNYGYTF
TGTGCCAGCAGCCCTATTCCGGGACAGGGGAACTATGGCTACACCTTC